This T cell receptor (beta chain) was captured by sequencing in a study of blood T cell repertoires in COVID-19. For the study at large: PBMCs, B-cell-depleted T cells, or T cells provided the cDNA or gDNA that made up the material.

Original methodology: Scientists estimated how many nucleated cells there were by amplifying reference gene primers. Sequencing was performed with immunoSEQ multiplex PCR; in TCRdb, only in-frame clones are kept and a portion is missing. V and J calls and clone size are as listed in that table; D and trimming were resolved from the DNA. The repertoire has about 77,000 clones, 80% of them found once; the top ten carry around 4.8%. The CDR3 has 13 residues. Germline CDR1 is LGHNT and CDR2 is FRNRAP. V was pared by 2 bases and J by 4 bases, with 8 bases between. Sequenced material: peripheral blood. The TCR comes from a woman in her 70s with acute or convalescent COVID-19. This chain connects TRBV12-5 to TRBJ1-1; maybe TRBD1 (5 bases). CDR3 DNA: TGTGCTAGTGGTTTGTACAGGACCACTGAAGCTTTCTTT. It codes for CASGLYRTTEAFF. The full variable domain, completed using reference TRBV12-5 and TRBJ1-1, is DARVTQTPRHKVTEMGQEVTMRCQPILGHNTVFWYRQTMMQGLELLAYFRNRAPLDDSGMPKDRFSAEMPDATLATLKIQPSEPRDSAVYFCASGLYRTTEAFFGQGTRLTVV.